This entry describes one T cell receptor beta chain. Its antigen remains unknown. CDR1 is MDHEN and CDR2 is SYDVKM in the germline V gene. The CDR3 length is 14 residues. J lost 4 bases, V lost 4 bases, and 4 bases had no gene match. The data were produced by immunoSEQ multiplex PCR, yet TCRdb's version contains in-frame clones alone and is incomplete. The sample records some 66,000 clones, roughly 92% being singletons. This record belongs to a study of Tregs in tolerant kidney transplant recipients. Study observations and caveats: Expanding Tregs on activated donor B cells appeared to best identify donor-specific TCRbeta clones.

This TCR came from a human donor who received a combined kidney and bone marrow transplant. The sample in question was CD8+ T cells from blood, obtained before the transplant. The V and J genes are TRBV28 and TRBJ2-1; 7 bases match TRBD2. The CDR3 loop is CASSYPGGYNEQFF. Written as DNA, the CDR3 is TGTGCCAGCAGTTACCCGGGGGGTTACAATGAGCAGTTCTTC.